A single T cell receptor beta chain is shown here with its context. Its antigen remains unidentified. Profiling relied on immunoSEQ multiplex PCR, and the TCRdb table lists in-frame clones only, not all of them. This sample carries 150,000 or so clones, 91% of them seen once, and the ten largest clones take over 1.1%. This sample was included in a study of T cell responses to AZD1222 COVID-19 vaccine. CDR3 size: 14 residues. With 4 bases removed from V and 5 bases from J, the gap between germline ends came to 15 bases. Per germline, CDR1 LNHDA and CDR2 SQIVND (reference sequence). Findings and caveats of the study: The donor cohort was predominantly white British with a female majority, and clonal diversity may have been underestimated.

The sample was peripheral blood, taken on day 0 of AZD1222 vaccination. V is TRBV19 and J is TRBJ2-7, with a tentative D call TRBD2 (5 bases). The receptor comes from an adult in good health. DNA of the CDR3: TGTGCCAGTAGTAACCCTCCGGAGGCAGACGAGCAGTACTTC. Protein sequence: CASSNPPEADEQYF.